The 30 T cell receptor beta chains given below trace back to one sample, sequenced in a study of shared clonotypes between healthy human individuals. Cells designated naive CD8 were CD45RO-negative and were positively selected for CCR7, with terminally differentiated effector memory CD45RA+ cells excluded. Some clones are missing from TCRdb's copy, which holds only in-frame ones; the method was immunoSEQ multiplex PCR. The table includes about 2.2 million clones, 90% to 95% detected once. The specimen was naive CD8+ T cells from PBMCs. These receptors all stem from a man aged 18 to 30 in good health. Some clones in this sample may be carry-over from other donors' samples.

The J gene is TRBJ1-3, the V gene TRBV9, with a tentative D call TRBD1 (6 bases). V lost 7 bases and J lost 4, with 18 bases in between. There are 15 residues in the CDR3. Germline lookup yields CDR1 SGDLS and CDR2 YYNGEE. The CDR3 protein is CASGPGASTGNTIYF. CDR3 nucleotide sequence: TGTGCCAGCGGGCCGGGGGCATCGACGGGAAACACCATATATTTT.

The genes are TRBV6-1 and TRBJ2-2, with TRBD2 matching over 10 bases. Germline CDR1 MNHNS, CDR2 SASEGT. The CDR3 sequence is 14 residues long. Unmatched junction bases numbered 1, after V lost 5 bases and J lost 4 bases. CDR3 sequence: CASSSGRATGELFF. The CDR3 nucleotides are TGTGCCAGCAGTAGCGGGAGGGCCACCGGGGAGCTGTTTTTT.

This rearrangement joins TRBV6-6 to TRBJ2-7, with 8 nucleotides matching TRBD1. After removal of 4 bases from V and 5 bases from J, the junction contained 13 bases not matched to a gene. The germline V gene encodes CDR1 MNHNY and CDR2 SVGAGI (reference sequence). CDR3 length equals 16 residues. As DNA, the CDR3 is TGTGCCAGCAGTTCCAGGGGGCGGTCCTTTCACCACGAGCAGTACTTC. Translated: CASSSRGRSFHHEQYF.

This clone occurred once. This rearrangement joins TRBV28 to TRBJ2-7; TRBD1 agrees at 8 bases. Germline V gives CDR1 MDHEN, CDR2 SYDVKM. V shed 8 bases, J shed 0 bases, and the junction held 9 bases outside the gene matches. The CDR3 has 15 amino acids. CDR3 protein: CASFTDRESSYEQYF. Here the CDR3 DNA reads TGTGCCAGCTTTACGGACAGGGAGAGCTCCTACGAGCAGTACTTC.

V and J are TRBV28 and TRBJ1-2; possibly TRBD1 for D (5 bases). CDR1 MDHEN and CDR2 SYDVKM come from the germline V gene. V was cut by 8 bases and J by 8 bases, with 24 bases left in between. This CDR3 spans 15 amino acids. The CDR3 nucleotides read TGTGCCAGCCAAGCGCGGGGTCAGGGTATTGGCGGCTACACCTTC. It is translated as CASQARGQGIGGYTF.

This CDR3 reads CASSIERGFTLMNTEAFF. CDR3 sequence (DNA): TGTGCCAGTAGTATTGAGAGGGGCTTCACCCTCATGAACACTGAAGCTTTCTTT. This chain connects TRBV19 to TRBJ1-1; D may be TRBD1 (5 bases). V dropped 3 bases and J dropped 0 bases, with 20 bases sitting between them. CDR3 length: 18 amino acids. Germline lookup yields CDR1 LNHDA and CDR2 SQIVND (reference sequence).

CDR3 loop: CASSPDTYSYNEQFF. The CDR3 nucleotides read TGCGCCAGCAGCCCGGACACTTACTCCTACAATGAGCAGTTCTTC. The chain couples TRBV5-1 to TRBJ2-1; D perhaps matches TRBD1 (5 bases). CDR3 length: 15 residues. With 4 bases removed from V and 0 bases from J, the gap between germline ends came to 11 bases. Germline assignment: CDR1 SGHRS and CDR2 YFSETQ.

Note on this clone: Additional DNA sequences in this sample encode the identical CDR3. J is TRBJ1-1 and V is TRBV5-4; D unresolved. Per germline, CDR1 SGHNT and CDR2 YYREEE (reference sequence). Deletions cut 0 bases from V and 0 bases from J, with 6 bases between. The length of the CDR3 is 14 residues. This CDR3 is CASSLGGMNTEAFF. CDR3 nucleotide sequence: TGTGCCAGCAGCTTGGGCGGGATGAACACTGAAGCTTTCTTT. The entire variable domain, with the rest obtained from reference TRBV5-4 and TRBJ1-1, is as follows: ETGVTQSPTHLIKTRGQQVTLRCSSQSGHNTVSWYQQALGQGPQFIFQYYREEENGRGNFPPRFSGLQFPNYSSELNVNALELDDSALYLCASSLGGMNTEAFFGQGTRLTVV.

This chain connects TRBV11-2 to TRBJ2-7, with 9 positions matching TRBD1. Trimming at V came to 3 bases and at J to 0 bases, leaving 3 bases not matched to a gene. CDR1 is SGHAT and CDR2 is FQNNGV in the germline V gene. The CDR3 has 15 amino acids. CDR3 sequence reads: CASSFTGGYSYEQYF. CDR3 in DNA: TGTGCCAGCAGCTTTACAGGGGGCTACTCCTACGAGCAGTACTTC.

This clone was recorded a few times. In the same sample, other DNA sequences code for this CDR3. The chain recombines TRBV5-1 with TRBJ1-1; D perhaps matches TRBD1 (5 bases). V was trimmed by 4 bases and J by 1 base, leaving 5 bases between them. Germline loops: CDR1 SGHRS, CDR2 YFSETQ. This CDR3 is 12 amino acids long. CDR3 nucleotides: TGCGCCAGCAGCGGGGGGAACACTGAAGCTTTCTTT. It codes for CASSGGNTEAFF.

This clone was counted only a few times. In the same sample, other DNA sequences code for this CDR3. The chain is built from TRBV19 and TRBJ1-5; D is unclear. Germline CDR1 and CDR2: LNHDA and SQIVND (reference sequence). V gave up 3 bases and J gave up 4 bases, with 10 bases separating them. The CDR3 has 14 amino acids. The CDR3 loop reads CASSIGGSNQPQHF. The CDR3 DNA is TGTGCCAGTAGTATCGGAGGGTCTAATCAGCCCCAGCATTTT.

The rearrangement links TRBV29-1 to TRBJ2-5; no clear D gene. Near its end, the DNA agrees better with TRBJ2-7, so the J call may be wrong. The CDR3 runs 12 residues. Germline V gene sequence: CDR1 SQVTM, CDR2 ANQGSEA. The CDR3 sequence: CSAAVHTYEQYF. In DNA form, the CDR3 reads TGCAGCGCTGCGGTTCACACCTACGAGCAGTACTTC.

V usage is TRBV7-2 and J usage is TRBJ1-1; D remains unclear. Germline CDR1 and CDR2: SGHTA and FQGNSA. There are 15 residues in the CDR3. Trimming removed 5 bases from V and 0 bases from J, with 13 bases in between. Written as DNA, the CDR3 is TGTGCCAGCAGCCGCCGGGAAGGAATGAACACTGAAGCTTTCTTT. Amino acids: CASSRREGMNTEAFF.

V and J are TRBV6-5 and TRBJ2-2; tentative D call: TRBD1 (5 bases). CDR1 is MNHEY, CDR2 SVGAGI, per germline. The CDR3 length is 14 residues. V lost 2 bases, J lost 4 bases, and 8 bases lay in between. This CDR3 reads CASSYRGGTGELFF. CDR3 DNA: TGTGCCAGCAGTTACAGGGGTGGCACCGGGGAGCTGTTTTTT.

The chain links TRBV5-6 to TRBJ1-5; D gene unclear. The CDR3 consists of 14 residues. Trimming took 4 bases from V and 2 from J, leaving 10 bases between them. Germline loops: CDR1 SGHDT, CDR2 YYEEEE. This CDR3 is CASSLGSRNQPQHF. In DNA, the CDR3 is TGTGCCAGCAGCCTCGGCAGCCGCAATCAGCCCCAGCATTTT.

The V gene is TRBV9, the J gene TRBJ1-1; D is undetermined. Trimming left V 3 bases short and J 7 bases short, with 13 bases between. The CDR3 spans 13 residues. In germline, CDR1 is SGDLS, CDR2 YYNGEE. In nucleotides, the CDR3 is TGTGCCAGCAGCGCACATCTGTCGGGTGAAGCTTTCTTT. Translating it yields CASSAHLSGEAFF.

The chain combines TRBV7-9 with TRBJ2-7; D is uncertain. CDR1 is SEHNR, CDR2 FQNEAQ, per germline (reference sequence). The CDR3 spans 13 residues. V was trimmed by 2 bases and J by 5 bases, leaving 10 bases between them. CDR3 nucleotides: TGTGCCAGCAGCTTACTCCGGGCGGACGAGCAGTACTTC. It yields the protein CASSLLRADEQYF. Looking up the rest from reference TRBV7-9 and TRBJ2-7 gives the full variable domain: DTGVSQNPRHKITKRGQNVTFRCDPISEHNRLYWYRQTLGQGPEFLTYFQNEAQLEKSRLLSDRFSAERPKGSFSTLEIQRTEQGDSAMYLCASSLLRADEQYFGPGTRLTVT.

V is TRBV27 and J is TRBJ1-5, with D possibly being TRBD1 (5 bases). The V end was cut by 5 bases, the J end by 0 bases, with 14 bases between. CDR3 length: 16 residues. Germline CDR1 MNHEY, CDR2 SMNVEV (reference sequence). CDR3 in amino acids: CASSPSAGHSNQPQHF. The CDR3 DNA sequence: TGTGCCAGCAGTCCCTCAGCGGGGCATAGCAATCAGCCCCAGCATTTT.

Note on this clone: The sample carries other DNA sequences with the same CDR3. The chain joins TRBV29-1 to TRBJ2-7, with TRBD2 matching 8 bases. V gave up 3 bases and J gave up 2 bases; unmatched junction bases: 9. Germline values: CDR1 SQVTM, CDR2 ANQGSEA. The CDR3 loop spans 15 amino acids. The CDR3 DNA is TGCAGCGTTGAGGGGTGGGGGACTAGTACCTACGAGCAGTACTTC. It codes for CSVEGWGTSTYEQYF.

The gene calls are TRBV2 and TRBJ1-1; D not resolved. This CDR3 is 14 amino acids long. The V gene's germline CDR1 is SNHLY and CDR2 FYNNEI. The germline V and J ends were trimmed by 6 bases and 3 bases, with 14 bases remaining between them. The CDR3 region has the DNA TGTGCCAGCAGGGGAGCTCTGAGGGACACTGAAGCTTTCTTT. This gives the protein CASRGALRDTEAFF.

This chain connects TRBV27 to TRBJ2-1, with 7 bases that match TRBD1. Trimming at V came to 5 bases and at J to 6 bases, leaving 7 bases not matched to a gene. Germline CDR1 MNHEY, CDR2 SMNVEV (reference sequence). The CDR3 loop spans 14 amino acids. CDR3 in amino acids: CASSPRAGGNEQFF. The CDR3 bases are TGTGCCAGCAGTCCGAGGGCAGGGGGCAATGAGCAGTTCTTC.

The chain recombines TRBV6-5 with TRBJ2-7; D gene ambiguous. Trimming left V 2 bases short and J 4 bases short, with 12 bases between. Germline V gives CDR1 MNHEY, CDR2 SVGAGI. The CDR3 consists of 14 residues. CDR3 in amino acids: CASSYDGLGYEQYF. For the CDR3, the DNA is TGTGCCAGCAGTTACGACGGTCTCGGATACGAGCAGTACTTC.

This clone appeared a single time. V and J are TRBV9 and TRBJ2-3; no clear D. The CDR3 spans 16 residues. The ends were cut back, 3 bases at V and 0 bases at J, with 14 bases in the middle. Germline CDR1 is SGDLS and CDR2 is YYNGEE. The chain's CDR3 is CASSAPEGLSTDTQYF. For the CDR3, the DNA is TGTGCCAGCAGCGCCCCGGAAGGGCTTAGCACAGATACGCAGTATTTT. Together with reference TRBV9 and TRBJ2-3, the CDR3 gives the full variable domain: DSGVTQTPKHLITATGQRVTLRCSPRSGDLSVYWYQQSLDQGLQFLIQYYNGEERAKGNILERFSAQQFPDLHSELNLSSLELGDSALYFCASSAPEGLSTDTQYFGPGTRLTVL.

The V gene is TRBV28, the J gene TRBJ2-5; no firm D call. Trimming removed 2 bases from V and 5 bases from J, with 15 bases in between. Germline CDR1 MDHEN, CDR2 SYDVKM. CDR3 size: 15 residues. CDR3 coding DNA: TGTGCCAGCAGTTTAACCCCCGACCTCGAGGAGACCCAGTACTTC. It translates to CASSLTPDLEETQYF.

The chain couples TRBV27 to TRBJ1-2; 10 bases are shared with TRBD1. In germline, CDR1 is MNHEY, CDR2 SMNVEV (reference sequence). The CDR3 runs to 14 residues. V was clipped by 4 bases and J by 8 bases; unmatched bases: 7. CDR3: CASSSSRDRGGYTF. CDR3 DNA sequence: TGTGCCAGCAGTTCGTCCCGGGACAGGGGCGGCTACACCTTC.

This clone appeared once. V and J are TRBV6-1 and TRBJ2-2; D is uncertain. The CDR3 has 15 residues. Germline V gene data show CDR1 as MNHNS and CDR2 as SASEGT. V was pared by 7 bases and J by 6 bases, with 18 bases between. Here the CDR3 DNA reads TGTGCCAGCAACAATAGGGCGAAGTTTGCCGGGGAGCTGTTTTTT. It yields the protein CASNNRAKFAGELFF.

The chain is built from TRBV6-4 and TRBJ2-2; D unclear. This CDR3 contains 13 residues. Trimming shortened V by 0 bases and J by 7 bases, and 6 bases separated the two germline ends. Per germline, CDR1 MRHNA and CDR2 SNTAGT. CDR3 coding DNA: TGTGCCAGCAGTGACTCGAACCGCGGGGAGCTGTTTTTT. It codes for CASSDSNRGELFF.

This clone was detected once. The rearrangement links TRBV5-1 to TRBJ1-2; 10 nucleotides line up with TRBD1. With 7 bases clipped from V and 7 bases from J, the junction kept 10 bases outside the gene matches. Germline V gene lookup returns CDR1 SGHRS and CDR2 YFSETQ. The CDR3 sequence is 14 residues long. As DNA, the CDR3 is TGCGCCAGCGCCTTGGGACAGGGGTTACGTGGCTACACCTTC. Translation gives CASALGQGLRGYTF.

As for this clone: Distinct nucleotide sequences in the sample also encode this CDR3. The CDR3 nucleotides are TGCGCCAGCAGCCCAGGACTAGCGAGCTCCTACGAGCAGTACTTC. Translating it yields CASSPGLASSYEQYF. The V and J genes are TRBV4-3 and TRBJ2-7; TRBD2 agrees at 9 bases. This CDR3 has 15 residues. In germline, CDR1 is LGHNA, CDR2 YSLEER. The V segment lost 4 bases and the J segment 0 bases; nucleotides outside the gene matches: 4.

V is TRBV19 and J is TRBJ1-2; D call uncertain. The CDR3 contains 14 residues. The germline V gene encodes CDR1 LNHDA and CDR2 SQIVND (reference sequence). The V gene lost 4 bases and the J gene lost 0 bases, with 9 bases spanning the gap. CDR3 region: CASSTTQANYGYTF. The CDR3 DNA follows: TGTGCCAGTAGTACGACCCAAGCTAACTATGGCTACACCTTC.